This T cell receptor (beta chain) was recovered during a study of cytomegalovirus exposure and HLA in healthy donors. Study details: Per a later analysis, the roughly 700 first-cohort and 95 to 150 validation repertoires shared one platform. The study's findings and limits: Reports described diagnosis of cytomegalovirus status by the classifier as highly specific and sensitive. Associated with cytomegalovirus, according to the listing, were 150 to 200 TCR beta chains.

On this clone itself: Its target is not known.

Here immunoSEQ multiplex PCR was the method, and the copy in TCRdb shows in-frame clones only, minus some. Here the sample spans roughly 150,000 clones, about 82% being singletons. The ends were cut back, 3 bases at V and 4 bases at J, with 13 bases in the middle. The V gene's germline CDR1 is WSHSY and CDR2 SAAADI. CDR3 size: 15 residues. The donors formed part of the approximately 130-subject validation cohort, distinct from the approximately 630-subject first cohort. The rearrangement links TRBV10-2 to TRBJ2-1, with D possibly TRBD2 on 6 matching bases. This receptor was identified in a young man in good health and CMV-seropositive. Sequences were obtained from PBMCs. CDR3 sequence: CASSEWEEGYNEQFF. The DNA of the CDR3 is TGCGCCAGCAGTGAATGGGAGGAGGGGTACAATGAGCAGTTCTTC.